This T cell receptor (beta chain) was profiled in a study of blood T cell repertoires in COVID-19. Study details: Acute-phase and convalescent COVID-19 samples originated in the United States, Italy and Spain. The analysed material was cDNA or gDNA that came from T cells, B-cell-depleted T cells, or PBMCs.

In the authors' methods: Counts of nucleated cells, estimated from reference gene primer amplification, were obtained. The assay was immunoSEQ multiplex PCR, and TCRdb's table has in-frame clones only and misses some. V, J and clone size are taken as reported in that table, and D and trimming were inferred from the DNA itself. The table has around 59,000 clones, more than 60% seen once. The CDR3 is made up of 16 amino acids. After removal of 3 bases from V and 3 bases from J, the junction contained 5 bases not matched to a gene. The germline CDR1 and CDR2 sequences are DFQATT and SNEGSKA (reference sequence).

The receptor was isolated from a woman aged 45-65 years with active or convalescent COVID-19. The chain recombines TRBV20-1 with TRBJ2-2; 12 bases are shared with TRBD2. Input material: peripheral blood. The CDR3 bases are TGCAGTGCTAGTCCTAGCGGGAGGGATCACACCGGGGAGCTGTTTTTT. Translating gives CSASPSGRDHTGELFF.